The 12 T cell receptor beta chains below were found in one sample sequenced in a study of T cell clonality in common variable immunodeficiency. Assay: immunoSEQ multiplex PCR; the TCRdb copy retains only in-frame clones and omits some. Captured here are some 38,000 clones, none seen once; the top ten comprise 0.8% to 1%. Source material: peripheral blood mononuclear cells. The receptors originated from a person between 18 and 69 years old in good health.

This clone has a count of ten or more. The CDR3 extends 3 residues past the end of the read, so its final part is completed from the germline J gene. This chain links TRBV18 with TRBJ2-1; D not certain. The CDR3 runs to 14 residues. V was clipped by 2 bases and J by 4 bases, with 9 bases between them. CDR1 KGHSH and CDR2 LQKENI come from the germline V gene. The CDR3 is CASSPYVSYNEQFF. The DNA read from the CDR3 is TGTGCCAGCTCACCATATGTCAGTTACAATGAG.

This clone showed up many times. Read coverage stops 3 residues before the CDR3 terminus; the germline J gene supplies the remainder. The chain combines TRBV7-2 with TRBJ1-4; tentative D call: TRBD1 (6 bases). The CDR3 has 14 residues. V shed 6 bases and J shed 4 bases, with 12 bases lying between them. CDR1 is SGHTA, CDR2 FQGNSA, per germline. CDR3 DNA (partial): TGTGCCAGCAGGTCGACAGGTGTTAATGAAAAA. It codes for CASRSTGVNEK. In full, the CDR3 reads CASRSTGVNEKLFF.

This clone showed up many times. From the germline J gene comes the end of the CDR3, since the read stops 3 residues before it. The chain couples TRBV20-1 to TRBJ2-6; TRBD2 matches at 13 bases. The CDR3 is 17 amino acids. The junction had 6 bases not matched to a gene; V was cut back by 3 bases and J by 4 bases. CDR1 and CDR2 from the germline V gene are DFQATT and SNEGSKA (reference sequence). This CDR3 is CSASPTSGRSGANVLTF. The CDR3 bases that were read are TGCAGTGCTAGTCCGACTAGCGGGAGGTCAGGGGCCAACGTC.

This clone was observed a few times. The read gets to within 3 residues of the CDR3 end, and the germline J gene fills in the rest. The V and J genes are TRBV18 and TRBJ1-1, with 8 bases that match TRBD1. V trimming: 2 bases; J trimming: 1 base; junction bases outside the gene matches: 6. The CDR3 has 16 residues. Germline V gene data show CDR1 as KGHSH and CDR2 as LQKENI. CDR3 DNA (partial): TGTGCCAGCTCACCAAGAGGGGACAGGCCGAACACTGAA. It is translated as CASSPRGDRPNTE. The entire CDR3 protein reads CASSPRGDRPNTEAFF.

This clone has ten or more counts. The CDR3 end lies 3 residues beyond the end of the read and is filled in from the germline J gene. This chain connects TRBV2 to TRBJ1-2, with D possibly matching TRBD1 (5 bases). Trimming took off 6 bases at V and 7 bases at J, with 18 bases between the two ends. This CDR3 has 14 amino acids. The germline V gene encodes CDR1 SNHLY and CDR2 FYNNEI. The CDR3 DNA, read in part, is TGTGCCAGCAGCGCACCGGGACTGACTGGTGGC. It translates to CASSAPGLTGG. The complete CDR3 protein is CASSAPGLTGGYTF.

This clone was counted ten times or more. From the germline J gene comes the end of the CDR3, since the read stops 3 residues before it. V gene TRBV7-2 combines with J gene TRBJ2-2; 7 bases agree with TRBD1. The CDR3 spans 14 residues. J was trimmed by 3 bases and V by 5 bases; bases with no gene match: 3. Germline V gene lookup returns CDR1 SGHTA and CDR2 FQGNSA. This CDR3 reads CASSRDSYTGELFF. CDR3 DNA, as far as it was read: TGTGCCAGCAGCCGGGACAGTTACACCGGGGAG.

This clone was picked up many times. The read ends 3 residues shy of where the CDR3 ends; the end is completed using the germline J gene. This sequence joins TRBV7-9 and TRBJ2-1, with 9 bases matching TRBD1. The germline CDR1 and CDR2 sequences are SEHNR and FQNEAQ (reference sequence). V dropped 5 bases and J dropped 2; count of bases not matched to a gene: 4. This CDR3 has 15 amino acids. Partial CDR3 DNA: TGTGCCAGCAGCACCGGACAGGGGACCTACAATGAG. Translating gives CASSTGQGTYNE. The entire CDR3 reads CASSTGQGTYNEQFF.

This clone was seen ten or more times. The read ends 3 residues early relative to the CDR3; the germline J gene fills the gap. This chain uses TRBV3-1 (or the pseudogene TRBV3-2) with TRBJ2-7; 10 bases are a match to TRBD1. CDR3 length equals 18 residues. V trimming: 4 bases; J trimming: 5 bases; junction bases outside the gene matches: 17. Germline loops: CDR1 LGHDT, CDR2 YNNKEL (reference sequence). The part of the CDR3 DNA that was read is TGTGCCAGCAGCCTGGTGAGGCCCAGCGAAGGACAGGGGGACGAG. It is translated as CASSLVRPSEGQGDE. The full CDR3 reads CASSLVRPSEGQGDEQYF.

This clone has ten or more counts. The read halts 3 residues ahead of the CDR3 end, with the missing end drawn from the germline J gene. V is TRBV7-9 and J is TRBJ1-2; 7 bases fit TRBD1. The CDR3 covers 14 residues. Trimming cost V 4 bases and J 5 bases; bases outside gene matches: 7. Germline CDR1 reads SEHNR; CDR2 reads FQNEAQ (reference sequence). The CDR3 is CASSSQQGNYGYTF. CDR3 DNA (partial): TGTGCCAGCAGCTCACAACAGGGGAATTATGGC.

This clone was observed many times. Read sequence stops 3 residues before the CDR3 end, and the germline J gene provides the missing end. This CDR3 is also generated by other DNA sequences in the sample. The V gene is TRBV19, the J gene TRBJ2-2; weak D call: TRBD2 (5 bases). Germline assignment: CDR1 LNHDA and CDR2 SQIVND (reference sequence). CDR3 length: 15 residues. Trimming took 5 bases from V and 4 from J, leaving 14 bases between them. The CDR3 loop is CASSLGGLGTGELFF. CDR3 DNA (partial): TGTGCCAGTAGTCTGGGCGGGCTGGGCACCGGGGAG.

The table lists this clone with many counts. The junction differs from germline at one of its ends, possibly a read error. Read data end 3 residues before the CDR3 end; the end is taken from the germline J gene. The rearrangement joins TRBV4-2 to TRBJ2-1; 9 bases align to TRBD2. This CDR3 is built from 16 residues. Germline-derived CDR1 and CDR2 are LGHNA and YNFKEQ. The sequenced part of the CDR3 DNA is TGCGCCAGCAGCCTCGGCGGGGGGGCCTACTACAATGAG. This codes for CASSLGGGAYYNE. The CDR3, in full, reads CASSLGGGAYYNEQFF.

This clone was found many times. The read comes to an end 3 residues before the CDR3 does, leaving the germline J gene to fill in the end. The J gene is TRBJ1-5, the V gene TRBV10-2; the D gene is possibly TRBD1 (5 bases). Per the germline V gene, CDR1 is WSHSY and CDR2 is SAAADI. The CDR3 is made up of 15 amino acids. Trimming left V 3 bases short and J 4 bases short, with 13 bases between. The CDR3 bases that were read are TGCGCCAGCAGTGATGACCTTGAGGGGAATCAGCCC. Translated, it gives CASSDDLEGNQP. The whole CDR3 protein is CASSDDLEGNQPQHF.